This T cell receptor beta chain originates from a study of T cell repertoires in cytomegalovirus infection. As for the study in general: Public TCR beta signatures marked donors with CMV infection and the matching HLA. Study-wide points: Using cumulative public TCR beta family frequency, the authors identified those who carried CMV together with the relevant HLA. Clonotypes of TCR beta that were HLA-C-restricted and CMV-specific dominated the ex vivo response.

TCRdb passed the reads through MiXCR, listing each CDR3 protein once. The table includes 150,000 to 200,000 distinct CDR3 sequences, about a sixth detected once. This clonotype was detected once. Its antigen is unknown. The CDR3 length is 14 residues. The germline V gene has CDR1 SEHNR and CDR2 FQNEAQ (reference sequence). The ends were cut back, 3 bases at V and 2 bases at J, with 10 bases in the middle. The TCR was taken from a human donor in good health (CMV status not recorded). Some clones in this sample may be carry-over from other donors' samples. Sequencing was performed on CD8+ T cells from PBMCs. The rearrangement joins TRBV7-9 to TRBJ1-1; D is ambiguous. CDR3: CASSFLRPNTEAFF. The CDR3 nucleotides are TGTGCCAGCAGCTTCCTGCGACCTAACACTGAAGCTTTCTTT.